In its sample, the clone carrying this T cell receptor beta chain was seen once. Participant-given clinical history determined each cohort assignment. Within the 2 weeks before study entry, each person in the exposed group met a COVID-19 case. These data belong to a study of blood T cell repertoires in COVID-19. The assay was immunoSEQ multiplex PCR, and TCRdb's table has in-frame clones only and misses some. The sample holds 350,000 to 500,000 clones, approximately 90% seen once. Germline V gives CDR1 SNHLY, CDR2 FYNNEI. The CDR3 runs to 19 residues. With 6 bases clipped from V and 4 bases from J, the junction kept 16 bases outside the gene matches.

Sequencing input: PBMCs or T cells enriched from blood (not recorded which). This clonotype was obtained from a woman aged 18-29 years who had been exposed to COVID-19. The chain carries TRBV2 and TRBJ2-3; TRBD2 aligns across 13 bases. The CDR3 region has the DNA TGTGCCAGCAGCCGTCTCATGGGACTAGCGGGACCAGGGGCAGATACGCAGTATTTT. Translated: CASSRLMGLAGPGADTQYF.